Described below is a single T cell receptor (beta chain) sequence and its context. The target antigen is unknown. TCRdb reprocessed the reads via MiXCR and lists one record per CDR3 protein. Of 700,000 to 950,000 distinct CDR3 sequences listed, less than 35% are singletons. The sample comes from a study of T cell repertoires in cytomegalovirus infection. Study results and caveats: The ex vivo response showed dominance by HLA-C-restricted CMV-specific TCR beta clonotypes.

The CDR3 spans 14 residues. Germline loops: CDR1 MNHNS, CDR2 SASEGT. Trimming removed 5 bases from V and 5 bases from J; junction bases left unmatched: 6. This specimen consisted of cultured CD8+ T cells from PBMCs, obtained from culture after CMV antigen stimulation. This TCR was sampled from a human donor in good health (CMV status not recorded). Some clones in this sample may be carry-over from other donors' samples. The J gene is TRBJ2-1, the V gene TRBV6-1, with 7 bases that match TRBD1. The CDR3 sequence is CASSFGQADNEQFF. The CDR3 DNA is TGTGCCAGCAGTTTCGGACAGGCAGACAATGAGCAGTTCTTC.